This T cell receptor (beta chain) was sequenced in a study of vaccination and CD4 T cells after COVID-19. Background on the study: SARS-CoV-2 positivity in convalescent patients was established by nasal swab PCR; several had mild and one severe disease.

CDR1 and CDR2 from the germline V gene are KGHSH and LQKENI. There are 15 residues in the CDR3. V lost 3 bases to trimming and J lost 4 bases; unmatched junction nucleotides: 7. About this clonotype: Its antigen is unidentified.

Described treatment: roughly 11-day PBMC culture with coronavirus spike peptide pools or control peptides (ViraFEST assay). Scientists separated out CD4+ T cells through negative selection following 10 days in culture. Cultured CD4+ T cell DNA underwent sequencing with the Oncomine TCR Beta short-read assay. TCRdb itself ran the PCR reads through MiXCR, one entry per CDR3 protein. The data show approximately 15,000 distinct CDR3 sequences, approximately 40% seen once. The material sequenced was CD4+ T cells from blood, cultured in vitro. The receptor was isolated from a human donor who had recovered from COVID-19. V usage is TRBV18 and J usage is TRBJ2-3; 7 bases are a match to TRBD2. This CDR3 is CASSPGAGAPDTQYF. The CDR3 nucleotides read TGTGCCAGCTCACCTGGGGCGGGAGCCCCAGATACGCAGTATTTT. Variable domain in full (rest from reference TRBV18 and TRBJ2-3): NAGVMQNPRHLVRRRGQEARLRCSPMKGHSHVYWYRQLPEEGLKFMVYLQKENIIDESGMPKERFSAEFPKEGPSILRIQQVVRGDSAAYFCASSPGAGAPDTQYFGPGTRLTVL.